This T cell receptor beta chain derives from a study of blood T cells in healthy people across ages. The overall study: Template switching captured about one barcoded beta molecule per two T cells. Regarding the study as a whole: Nothing was known about donor CMV status, and this possibly confounded expanded clonotype changes. Among T cells, TCR beta diversity per million cells dropped roughly linearly as age rose. A conclusive naive versus antigen-experienced comparison was prevented by the unsorted PBMCs.

The authors ran a second PCR of about 7 to 11 cycles using a sample-barcoded 5' primer and a J-beta primer mix. Each CDR3 protein is one row after TCRdb ran MiXCR on the 5' RACE reads. The sample yields about 1.4 million distinct CDR3 sequences, 45% to 70% seen once. Germline CDR1 reads SQVTM; CDR2 reads ANQGSEA. The CDR3 consists of 15 residues. Trimming took 3 bases from V and 8 from J; bases not matched to a gene: 13. Concerning this clonotype: Its antigen is currently unknown.

The sequenced sample consisted of blood. The clonotype was recovered from a man aged 18 to 35 in good health. J is TRBJ2-1 and V is TRBV29-1; 7 nucleotides align to TRBD2. The CDR3 region is CSVERLAVGGDEQFF. The CDR3 region has the DNA TGCAGCGTTGAGAGGCTAGCGGTTGGTGGGGATGAGCAGTTCTTC.